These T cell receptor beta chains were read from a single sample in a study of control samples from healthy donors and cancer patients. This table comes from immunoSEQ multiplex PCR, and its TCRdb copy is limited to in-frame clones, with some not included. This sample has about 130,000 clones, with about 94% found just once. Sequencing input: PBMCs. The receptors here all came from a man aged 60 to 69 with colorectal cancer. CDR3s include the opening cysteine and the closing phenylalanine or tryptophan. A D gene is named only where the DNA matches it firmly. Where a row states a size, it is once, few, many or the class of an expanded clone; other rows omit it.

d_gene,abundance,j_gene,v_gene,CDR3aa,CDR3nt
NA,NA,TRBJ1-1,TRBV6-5,CASSYSPYTEAFF,TGTGCCAGCAGTTACTCCCCTTACACTGAAGCTTTCTTT
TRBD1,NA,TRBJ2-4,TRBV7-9,CASSLDRVENIQYF,TGTGCCAGCAGTTTAGACAGGGTTGAAAACATTCAGTACTTC
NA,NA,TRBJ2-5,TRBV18,CASSPQGLPSETQYF,TGTGCCAGCTCACCTCAGGGACTGCCATCCGAGACCCAGTACTTC
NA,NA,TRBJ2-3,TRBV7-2,CASSFDRSPDTQYF,TGTGCCAGCAGCTTCGACAGATCCCCAGATACGCAGTATTTT
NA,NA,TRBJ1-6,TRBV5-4,CASSGGERSPLHF,TGTGCCAGCAGCGGAGGGGAGAGGTCACCCCTCCACTTT
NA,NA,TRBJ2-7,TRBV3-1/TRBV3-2,CASSQGTGPYEQYF,TGTGCCAGCAGCCAAGGGACGGGACCCTACGAGCAGTACTTC
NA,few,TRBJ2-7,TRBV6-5,CASSSWGREQYF,TGTGCCAGCAGCTCTTGGGGCCGCGAGCAGTACTTC
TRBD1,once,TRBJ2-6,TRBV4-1,CASSQEATGAGANVLTF,TGCGCCAGCAGCCAAGAGGCTACAGGGGCTGGGGCCAACGTCCTGACTTTC
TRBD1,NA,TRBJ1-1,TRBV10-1,CASSEMAGGGTEAFF,TGCGCCAGCAGTGAGATGGCAGGGGGAGGCACTGAAGCTTTCTTT
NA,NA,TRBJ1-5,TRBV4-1,CASSQEWGSPQHF,TGCGCCAGCAGCCAAGAGTGGGGTTCGCCCCAGCATTTT
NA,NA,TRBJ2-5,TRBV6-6,CASSYSGVVETQYF,TGTGCCAGCAGTTACTCGGGTGTTGTAGAGACCCAGTACTTC
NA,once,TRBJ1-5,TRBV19,CASTSPPGSGSNQPQHF,TGTGCCAGTACCTCCCCCCCGGGGTCGGGAAGCAATCAGCCCCAGCATTTT
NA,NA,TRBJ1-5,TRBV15,CATSRETVRNQPQHF,TGTGCCACCAGCAGAGAGACAGTGCGTAATCAGCCCCAGCATTTT
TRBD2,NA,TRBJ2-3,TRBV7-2,CASSLGGGVRDTQYF,TGTGCCAGCAGCTTAGGCGGGGGGGTCCGGGATACGCAGTATTTT
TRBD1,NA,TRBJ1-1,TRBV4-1,CASSQQRNRGGTEAFF,TGCGCCAGCAGCCAACAACGGAACAGGGGAGGGACTGAAGCTTTCTTT
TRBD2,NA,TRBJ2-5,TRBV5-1,CASSWTPGGETQYF,TGCGCCAGCAGCTGGACTCCGGGGGGAGAGACCCAGTACTTC
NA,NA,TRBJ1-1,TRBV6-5,CASSYSVGDTEAFF,TGTGCCAGCAGTTACTCGGTCGGAGACACTGAAGCTTTCTTT